These 30 T cell receptor beta chains were all obtained from the same sample, sequenced in a study of blood T cells in healthy people across ages. Then a second PCR, running roughly 7 to 11 cycles, was carried out with a sample-barcoded 5' primer and a J-beta primer mix. TCRdb reprocessed the 5' RACE reads with MiXCR, giving one entry per CDR3 protein. The repertoire holds fewer than 900,000 distinct CDR3 sequences, with about 42% as singletons. The sample consisted of blood. The receptor source for this set is a woman in her sixties or seventies in good health.

The chain couples TRBV29-1 to TRBJ2-1; unclear D gene. CDR1 SQVTM and CDR2 ANQGSEA come from the germline V gene. This CDR3 is built from 12 residues. Trimming removed 6 bases from V and 7 bases from J, with 13 bases in between. For the CDR3, the DNA is TGCAGCGTCAGATCACTGGGGAATGAGCAGTTCTTC. As protein: CSVRSLGNEQFF.

This chain links TRBV9 with TRBJ1-2; a weak D match, TRBD1 (6 bases). V was shortened by 4 bases and J by 8 bases, with 24 bases between the two germline ends. The length of the CDR3 is 16 residues. CDR1 is SGDLS and CDR2 is YYNGEE in the germline V gene. CDR3 amino acids: CASSTRQAALSEGYTF. For the CDR3, the DNA is TGTGCCAGCAGCACACGACAGGCCGCCCTCTCGGAAGGCTACACCTTC. The whole variable domain, filled in from reference TRBV9 and TRBJ1-2, reads DSGVTQTPKHLITATGQRVTLRCSPRSGDLSVYWYQQSLDQGLQFLIQYYNGEERAKGNILERFSAQQFPDLHSELNLSSLELGDSALYFCASSTRQAALSEGYTFGSGTRLTVV.

The count of this clonotype is one. With a much larger clone just one base away, this may be a read error. Here the CDR3 DNA reads TGTGCCGGCAGTTTTGGGACGGGTTCCTATGGCTACACCTTC. This codes for CAGSFGTGSYGYTF. V usage is TRBV6-6 and J usage is TRBJ1-2; possibly TRBD1 for D (5 bases). This CDR3 is 14 amino acids long. Germline V gene data show CDR1 as MNHNY and CDR2 as SVGAGI (reference sequence).

The J gene is TRBJ2-2, the V gene TRBV12-3 or TRBV12-4; 7 nucleotides agree with TRBD1. The CDR3 length is 15 residues. The ends lost 6 bases at V and 7 bases at J; junction bases unmatched: 11. The CDR3 sequence is CASRPTGTELGELFF. DNA of the CDR3: TGTGCCAGCAGACCTACCGGGACAGAACTCGGGGAGCTGTTTTTT.

CDR3 loop: CASSLGPRDSYEQYF. CDR3 nucleotide sequence: TGTGCCAGCAGCTTAGGCCCCCGGGATTCCTACGAGCAGTACTTC. The V gene is TRBV11-1, the J gene TRBJ2-5, with D tentatively TRBD2 (5 bases). The DNA end is a closer match to TRBJ2-7, so the J assignment may be wrong. There are 15 residues in the CDR3. The germline CDR1 and CDR2 sequences are SGHAT and FQDESV (reference sequence).

The chain combines TRBV4-3 with TRBJ2-1; D unclear. Trimming removed 1 base from V and 5 bases from J, with 6 bases in between. Per germline, CDR1 LGHNA and CDR2 YSLEER. The CDR3 covers 13 residues. In nucleotides, the CDR3 is TGCGCCAGCAGCCAAGGAATCCACAATGAGCAGTTCTTC. It translates to CASSQGIHNEQFF.

The chain joins TRBV14 to TRBJ1-1; D may be TRBD1 (5 bases). V lost 7 bases and J 3 bases, leaving 18 bases between the germline ends. CDR3 length equals 15 residues. Germline CDR1 and CDR2: SGHDN and FVKESK. The CDR3 bases are TGTGCCAGCAAGTCGGGGAGGATAGGGGACACTGAAGCTTTCTTT. Its protein is CASKSGRIGDTEAFF.

The gene calls are TRBV6-5 and TRBJ1-2, with 7 bases fitting TRBD1. The CDR3 has 15 amino acids. Trimming at V came to 5 bases and at J to 7 bases, leaving 13 bases not matched to a gene. The germline V gene encodes CDR1 MNHEY and CDR2 SVGAGI. CDR3 residues: CASSTPAGGPSGYTF. In nucleotides, the CDR3 is TGTGCCAGCAGTACCCCGGCAGGGGGACCGAGTGGCTACACCTTC.

Only a few counts were recorded for this clonotype. The V call is TRBV7-8, the J call TRBJ2-7; D is perhaps TRBD1 (6 bases). The CDR3 is 15 residues long. Germline CDR1 is SGHVS and CDR2 is FQNEAQ. The V end lost 3 bases, the J end lost 1 base, and 13 bases lay between the germline ends. The CDR3 region is CASSLRTAGSYEQYF. The CDR3 nucleotides read TGTGCCAGCAGCTTGAGGACAGCCGGTTCCTACGAGCAGTACTTC.

The chain recombines TRBV12-3 or TRBV12-4 with TRBJ2-3, with 9 bases aligning to TRBD2. This CDR3 comprises 16 residues. Trimming took 5 bases from V and 4 from J; bases not matched to a gene: 10. The CDR3 coding sequence is TGTGCCAGCAGTCTGACCGGGACTAGCAGACCAGATACGCAGTATTTT. This translates into CASSLTGTSRPDTQYF.

This chain uses TRBV20-1 with TRBJ2-5, with 12 bases fitting TRBD1. The CDR3 sequence is 16 residues long. Unmatched junction bases numbered 6, after V lost 0 bases and J lost 4 bases. CDR1 and CDR2 (germline): DFQATT, SNEGSKA (reference sequence). The CDR3 coding sequence is TGCAGTGCTAGAGATATGGGACAGGGGGCGGGAGAGACCCAGTACTTC. Residues: CSARDMGQGAGETQYF.

This chain connects TRBV20-1 to TRBJ2-7; 8 bases agree with TRBD1. V lost 5 bases to trimming and J lost 3 bases; unmatched junction nucleotides: 6. CDR3 length: 13 amino acids. CDR1 is DFQATT and CDR2 is SNEGSKA in the germline V gene (reference sequence). CDR3 protein: CSAWGQVGYEQYF. In DNA, the CDR3 is TGCAGTGCTTGGGGACAGGTAGGCTACGAGCAGTACTTC.

The genes are TRBV29-1 and TRBJ2-7; D not certain. The germline gives CDR1 SQVTM, CDR2 ANQGSEA. Between the trimmed V and J ends, which lost 4 bases and 3 bases, there was a span of 7 bases. This CDR3 has 11 residues. The CDR3 DNA is TGCAGCGTTGCAGGCCTCTACGAGCAGTACTTC. It encodes CSVAGLYEQYF.

The genes are TRBV5-1 and TRBJ2-3, with 10 bases fitting TRBD1. Trimming took 4 bases from V and 4 from J; bases not matched to a gene: 9. The CDR3 length is 16 residues. Per germline, CDR1 SGHRS and CDR2 YFSETQ. This CDR3 is CASSISPGQGSDTQYF. CDR3 in DNA: TGCGCCAGCAGCATCTCTCCGGGACAGGGGTCAGATACGCAGTATTTT.

This clonotype came up a few times. The J gene is TRBJ2-4, the V gene TRBV13; weak D call: TRBD1 (5 bases). V was shortened by 3 bases and J by 8 bases, with 17 bases between the two germline ends. In germline, CDR1 is PRHDT, CDR2 FYEKMQ (reference sequence). The CDR3 has 15 amino acids. The CDR3 is CASSLTKGPRDIQYF. In DNA, the CDR3 is TGTGCCAGCAGCTTGACGAAGGGGCCCAGGGACATTCAGTACTTC.

The V and J genes are TRBV20-1 and TRBJ2-5, with D uncertain. The V gene's germline CDR1 is DFQATT and CDR2 SNEGSKA (reference sequence). Trimming took 0 bases from V and 1 from J, leaving 9 bases between them. This CDR3 region has 14 residues. The CDR3 is CSARDLRSQETQYF. The CDR3 nucleotides are TGCAGTGCTAGAGATCTGCGGTCCCAAGAGACCCAGTACTTC.

The rearrangement uses TRBV29-1 and TRBJ2-6; TRBD1 or TRBD2 may be the D gene (5 bases each). CDR1 and CDR2 from the germline V gene are SQVTM and ANQGSEA. This CDR3 comprises 14 residues. Trimming shortened V by 6 bases and J by 2 bases, and 11 bases separated the two germline ends. The CDR3 region has the DNA TGCAGCGTGACCCCGGGACCTGGGGCCAACGTCCTGACTTTC. Amino acid sequence: CSVTPGPGANVLTF. Based on the CDR3 plus reference TRBV29-1 and TRBJ2-6, the full variable domain is SAVISQKPSRDICQRGTSLTIQCQVDSQVTMMFWYRQQPGQSLTLIATANQGSEATYESGFVIDKFPISRPNLTFSTLTVSNMSPEDSSIYLCSVTPGPGANVLTFGAGSRLTVL.

With regard to this clonotype: This sequence may be a read error, since a much larger clone differs from it by one base. CDR3 protein: CSVGEDRPQHF. The CDR3, as DNA: TGCAGCGTTGGAGAGGATCGGCCCCAGCATTTT. The chain is built from TRBV29-1 and TRBJ1-5, with D hard to call. Germline V gene sequence: CDR1 SQVTM, CDR2 ANQGSEA. This CDR3 comprises 11 residues. V was cut by 4 bases and J by 9 bases, with 10 bases left in between.

This clonotype was picked up a small number of times. The V gene is TRBV7-9, the J gene TRBJ1-4; D uncertain. CDR1 is SEHNR, CDR2 FQNEAQ, per germline (reference sequence). V was clipped by 0 bases and J by 3 bases, with 2 bases between them. CDR3 length: 13 amino acids. The CDR3 region is CASSLASNEKLFF. CDR3 DNA: TGTGCCAGCAGCTTAGCTTCTAATGAAAAACTGTTTTTT.

This clonotype was recorded at least ten times. CDR3 loop: CASGWKERETQYF. CDR3 DNA: TGTGCCAGCGGATGGAAGGAACGAGAGACCCAGTACTTC. This chain connects TRBV7-2 to TRBJ2-5; D uncertain. Trimming removed 8 bases at V and 4 bases at J, with 14 bases between. This CDR3 contains 13 residues. The germline gives CDR1 SGHTA, CDR2 FQGNSA. The whole variable domain, filled in from reference TRBV7-2 and TRBJ2-5, reads GAGVSQSPSNKVTEKGKDVELRCDPISGHTALYWYRQSLGQGLEFLIYFQGNSAPDKSGLPSDRFSAERTGGSVSTLTIQRTQQEDSAVYLCASGWKERETQYFGPGTRLLVL.

This chain links TRBV5-1 with TRBJ2-5; D is ambiguous. The J call may be mistaken, given a closer DNA end match to TRBJ2-7. Germline V lookup: CDR1 SGHRS, CDR2 YFSETQ. This CDR3 has 13 amino acids. The CDR3 is CASSLAQFHEQYF. CDR3 DNA sequence: TGCGCCAGCAGCTTAGCCCAGTTCCACGAGCAGTACTTC.

Comment on this clonotype: Since a much larger clone is just one base distant, this may be a read error. This chain links TRBV5-1 with TRBJ2-7; D gene ambiguous. The CDR3 sequence is 15 residues long. The germline V gene encodes CDR1 SGHRS and CDR2 YFSETQ. CDR3 bases: TGCGCCAGCAGCCCGACGGGCAGAGGCTCCTACGAGCGGTACTTC. It translates to CASSPTGRGSYERYF.

This clonotype was seen a handful of times. This chain links TRBV27 with TRBJ2-1; D possibly corresponds to TRBD1 (5 bases). Trimming pared 5 bases from V and 6 bases from J, leaving 23 bases between. The CDR3 has 17 amino acids. Germline V CDR1 and CDR2: MNHEY, SMNVEV (reference sequence). CDR3 DNA: TGTGCCAGCAGTCTAAGGCCCTGGCAGGGTCAACGCAATGAGCAGTTCTTC. This gives the protein CASSLRPWQGQRNEQFF.

This clonotype was observed a handful of times. J is TRBJ2-7 and V is TRBV10-3; D gene unclear. CDR3 length: 11 amino acids. The V gene lost 4 bases and the J gene lost 4 bases, with 5 bases spanning the gap. Per the germline V gene, CDR1 is ENHRY and CDR2 is SYGVKD. The CDR3 bases are TGTGCCATCAGTGGAGAGTACGAGCAGTACTTC. Its translation is CAISGEYEQYF.

This chain links TRBV28 with TRBJ2-3; possible D gene TRBD2, 5 bases. This CDR3 contains 15 residues. Germline-derived CDR1 and CDR2 are MDHEN and SYDVKM. V lost 10 bases to trimming and J lost 5 bases, with 22 bases between them. CDR3 bases: TGTGCCACCACCTTACTAGTCCCCCACGGAGATACGCAGTATTTT. This translates into CATTLLVPHGDTQYF.

About this clonotype: This may arise from a read error, as a much more abundant clone is one base away. The chain couples TRBV13 to TRBJ2-5, with D possibly matching TRBD1 (5 bases). CDR3 length: 13 amino acids. Germline V CDR1 and CDR2: PRHDT, FYEKMQ (reference sequence). CDR3 bases: TGTGCCGGCAGCATGGACACGCAAGAGACCCAGTACTTC. Translation gives CAGSMDTQETQYF.

This clonotype has ten or more counts. This rearrangement joins TRBV6-2 or TRBV6-3 to TRBJ2-1, with a tentative D call TRBD2 (6 bases). The CDR3 totals 13 residues. Germline V gene lookup returns CDR1 MNHEY and CDR2 SVGEGT. Trimming shortened V by 8 bases and J by 0 bases, and 8 bases separated the two germline ends. The CDR3 loop reads CASGTVSYNEQFF. For the CDR3, the DNA is TGTGCCAGCGGGACTGTCTCCTACAATGAGCAGTTCTTC.

The V gene is TRBV19, the J gene TRBJ2-3; weak D call: TRBD2 (5 bases). V gave up 3 bases and J gave up 8 bases, with 21 bases separating them. CDR3 length: 16 amino acids. Germline V gives CDR1 LNHDA, CDR2 SQIVND (reference sequence). CDR3 nucleotides: TGTGCCAGTAGTATTCTGCGGAGCGGAGGACCGGGTACGCAGTATTTT. It yields the protein CASSILRSGGPGTQYF.

The chain recombines TRBV9 with TRBJ2-1; 11 bases align to TRBD2. CDR1 is SGDLS and CDR2 is YYNGEE in the germline V gene. The CDR3 contains 16 residues. V lost 4 bases and J lost 8; bases outside the gene matches: 11. The CDR3 here is CASSLIHSGGAHEQFF. The CDR3 DNA sequence: TGTGCCAGCAGCCTCATCCATAGCGGGGGGGCGCATGAGCAGTTCTTC.

About this clonotype: One base away lies a much larger clone, so this may be a sequencing read error. J is TRBJ2-5 and V is TRBV6-5, with D perhaps TRBD1 (5 bases). There are 14 residues in the CDR3. The V end lost 7 bases, the J end lost 11 bases, and 23 bases lay between the germline ends. Germline CDR1 is MNHEY and CDR2 is SVGAGI. CDR3 sequence (DNA): TGTGCCAGCACCGACAGCACCGCTCGCAATGAGCAGTACTTC. It is translated as CASTDSTARNEQYF.